The sequence of this T cell receptor (beta chain) was determined in a study of cytomegalovirus exposure and HLA in healthy donors. Study-wide results and caveats: Previously analyzed data showed that most TCR beta V segments were productive at a frequency of about 90% or about 30%. HLA alleles were associated with 17,000 or so TCR beta sequences in a later analysis at 0.05 false discovery rate. Later work found most CMV-associated TCR beta chains apparently HLA-restricted.

Trimming took off 2 bases at V and 6 bases at J, with 7 bases between the two ends. Germline V gene data show CDR1 as MNHEY and CDR2 as SMNVEV (reference sequence). CDR3 length equals 12 residues. Use of 60 Vbeta and 13 Jbeta primers characterized the PCR. Only in-frame clones appear in the TCRdb table, and some are missing; sequencing was by immunoSEQ multiplex PCR. Here the sample table reports 45,000 to 60,000 clones. Concerning this clone: Its antigen is unknown.

Samples came from healthy bone marrow donors. Source material: PBMCs. The source of this sequence is a woman aged 40-49 years in good health and CMV-seronegative. The chain is built from TRBV27 and TRBJ1-2, with D perhaps matching TRBD1 (6 bases). The CDR3 here is CASSLTGHGYTF. In DNA, the CDR3 is TGTGCCAGCAGTTTAACAGGGCATGGCTACACCTTC.